This T cell receptor beta chain was identified during a study of T-cell memory formation after mild COVID-19. The wider study: Across donors, TCR clusters were largely donor specific.

TCRdb processed the 5' RACE reads anew with MiXCR; each CDR3 protein has one entry. Of 380,000 or so distinct CDR3 sequences listed, around 15% are singletons. CDR3 length: 13 residues. V shed 1 base and J shed 8 bases, with 11 bases lying between them. Overall study findings and caveats: Of the contracting clones, CD4+ ones lay mainly in CM and EM, and CD8+ ones in EMRA. Pre-infection memory contained some responding clones, which suggested that cross-reactive memory had joined. In second-wave clones peaking day 37, SARS-CoV-2 specificity remained unconfirmed.

A few counts support this clonotype. Its specificity is unknown. The V call is TRBV12-3 or TRBV12-4, the J call TRBJ1-2; D unresolved. The specimen sequenced was PBMCs or a T cell subset sorted from them (not recorded which). The sequence derives from a man younger than 30 who had mild COVID-19 (a few samples of this study predate the infection). Cell type and time point are not known. CDR3 in amino acids: CASSLGVSWGYTF. CDR3 DNA sequence: TGTGCCAGCAGTTTAGGGGTATCATGGGGCTACACCTTC.